A single sample is the source of the 30 T cell receptor beta chains below, sequenced in a study of T-cell reconstitution after alpha-beta-depleted transplantation in children. A TCRbeta library incorporating unique molecular identifiers was prepared. One entry per CDR3 protein results from TCRdb running MiXCR on the PCR reads. The sample shows fewer than 95,000 distinct CDR3 sequences, 12% of them seen only once. The material sequenced was PBMCs from the stem cell graft donor, taken from the stem cell graft. The receptors were gathered from a human donor who donated a stem cell graft to a child with inherited bone marrow failure.

This clonotype was recorded at least ten times. The rearrangement uses TRBV9 and TRBJ1-6; 11 nucleotides match TRBD1. From germline, CDR1 is SGDLS and CDR2 YYNGEE. The trim removed 4 bases at V and 5 bases at J, leaving 8 bases unmatched. The CDR3 consists of 17 residues. The CDR3 is CASSTGTGGFDNSPLHF. The CDR3 DNA is TGTGCCAGCAGCACTGGGACAGGGGGGTTCGATAATTCACCCCTCCACTTT.

This chain connects TRBV7-6 to TRBJ1-5, with no clear D. This CDR3 has 14 residues. Germline CDR1 reads SGHVS; CDR2 reads FNYEAQ. The V gene lost 2 bases and the J gene lost 2 bases, with 7 bases spanning the gap. CDR3 DNA: TGTGCCAGCAGCTTATCGGCCGGCAATCAGCCCCAGCATTTT. It specifies CASSLSAGNQPQHF.

This clonotype was seen repeatedly, ten times or more. This rearrangement joins TRBV7-8 to TRBJ2-3; 13 bases match TRBD2. Germline-derived CDR1 and CDR2 are SGHVS and FQNEAQ. The V gene end was trimmed by 1 base and the J gene end by 2 bases; junction bases not matched to a gene: 6. The CDR3 loop spans 18 amino acids. The CDR3: CASSLETSGGPHTDTQYF. The DNA for the CDR3 is TGTGCCAGCAGCTTAGAGACTAGCGGGGGGCCACACACAGATACGCAGTATTTT.

This clonotype was seen ten or more times. V and J are TRBV7-9 and TRBJ2-7, with TRBD2 matching 8 bases. The CDR3 sequence is 15 residues long. Losses at the gene ends were 1 base for V and 2 bases for J; bases not matched to a gene: 4. Per germline, CDR1 SEHNR and CDR2 FQNEAQ (reference sequence). The CDR3 DNA reads as TGTGCCAGCAGCTTAGATATGGGACTAGCCTACGAGCAGTACTTC. Amino acids: CASSLDMGLAYEQYF.

CDR3 in amino acids: CASSTREGSYEQYF. The DNA of the CDR3 is TGTGCCAGCAGTACCAGGGAGGGATCCTACGAGCAGTACTTC. The chain carries TRBV27 and TRBJ2-7, with TRBD2 identical over 7 bases. The CDR3 runs to 14 residues. Trimming took 5 bases from V and 1 from J; bases not matched to a gene: 5. The V gene's germline CDR1 is MNHEY and CDR2 SMNVEV (reference sequence).

This clonotype was observed many times. The V and J genes are TRBV20-1 and TRBJ2-1; D not resolved. The CDR3 is 14 residues long. Germline V CDR1 and CDR2: DFQATT, SNEGSKA (reference sequence). The V end was cut by 1 base, the J end by 6 bases, with 13 bases between. The CDR3 sequence is CSARALGRSNEQFF. The CDR3, as DNA: TGCAGTGCTAGAGCCCTGGGCCGGAGCAATGAGCAGTTCTTC.

Many counts were recorded for this clonotype. This chain connects TRBV28 to TRBJ2-1; unclear D gene. This CDR3 region has 14 residues. Germline V CDR1 and CDR2: MDHEN, SYDVKM. The V end was cut by 10 bases, the J end by 0 bases, with 13 bases between. The CDR3, as DNA: TGTGCCACCGGTGGAGTAAGCTCCTACAATGAGCAGTTCTTC. Protein product: CATGGVSSYNEQFF.

This clonotype was seen at least ten times. The chain links TRBV5-5 to TRBJ1-3; a possible D gene is TRBD1 (5 bases). CDR1 and CDR2 (germline): SGHKS, YYEKEE (reference sequence). The ends were cut back, 1 base at V and 8 bases at J, with 10 bases in the middle. The CDR3 spans 13 residues. CDR3 bases: TGTGCCAGCAGCTTGCCAGGGCTGGACACCATATATTTT. Protein sequence: CASSLPGLDTIYF.

This clonotype was seen more than once but under ten times. The CDR3 region has the DNA TGCAGGCCGGGTACGCAGTATTTT. Protein sequence: CRPGTQYF. This chain links TRBV20-1 with TRBJ2-3; D is undetermined. Germline V gene data show CDR1 as DFQATT and CDR2 as SNEGSKA (reference sequence). The CDR3 extends over 8 amino acids.

This clonotype was detected many times. The chain joins TRBV9 to TRBJ2-7; D gene unclear. Trimming pared 0 bases from V and 0 bases from J, leaving 7 bases between. This CDR3 is 14 amino acids long. From germline, CDR1 is SGDLS and CDR2 YYNGEE. In DNA, the CDR3 is TGTGCCAGCAGCGTAGATTTGAGCTCCTACGAGCAGTACTTC. Amino acid sequence: CASSVDLSSYEQYF.

This clonotype came up many times. The chain joins TRBV5-1 to TRBJ1-2; 10 bases are shared with TRBD1. CDR1 and CDR2 from the germline V gene are SGHRS and YFSETQ. After removal of 4 bases from V and 4 bases from J, the junction contained 7 bases not matched to a gene. CDR3 length: 15 residues. The CDR3 DNA sequence: TGCGCCAGCAGCGTCGACAGGGGGCAGGGCTATGGCTACACCTTC. This sequence encodes CASSVDRGQGYGYTF.

This clonotype was seen many times. This rearrangement joins TRBV4-2 to TRBJ2-3; D is uncertain. The CDR3 has 14 amino acids. The germline V and J ends were trimmed by 1 base and 4 bases, with 9 bases remaining between them. Looked up from germline, CDR1 is LGHNA and CDR2 is YNFKEQ. CDR3 in amino acids: CASSQVVVADTQYF. The CDR3 coding sequence is TGTGCCAGCAGCCAAGTGGTGGTGGCAGATACGCAGTATTTT.

This clonotype was seen repeatedly, ten times or more. The V gene is TRBV29-1, the J gene TRBJ2-3; D ambiguous. The CDR3 is made up of 10 amino acids. The germline gives CDR1 SQVTM, CDR2 ANQGSEA. V gave up 7 bases and J gave up 6 bases, with 8 bases separating them. The CDR3 DNA sequence: TGCAGCGGGGGTCGGGATACGCAGTATTTT. Protein: CSGGRDTQYF.

Ten or more counts support this clonotype. The CDR3 region has the DNA TGTGCCAGCAGCGCAACTAACCGGGACTATAGGGAGACCCAGTACTTC. Translating it yields CASSATNRDYRETQYF. V and J are TRBV5-5 and TRBJ2-5; 7 bases map to TRBD2. Trimming took 4 bases from V and 5 from J; bases not matched to a gene: 14. Germline loops: CDR1 SGHKS, CDR2 YYEKEE (reference sequence). The CDR3 has 16 amino acids.

This clonotype was counted only a few times. The chain carries TRBV30 and TRBJ2-3; a possible D gene is TRBD2 (6 bases). V was cut by 0 bases and J by 0 bases, with 10 bases left in between. Germline CDR1 is GTSNPN and CDR2 is SVGIG (reference sequence). CDR3 size: 15 residues. CDR3: CAWSVLGTSTDTQYF. CDR3 in DNA: TGTGCCTGGAGTGTACTAGGGACTAGCACAGATACGCAGTATTTT.

The sample holds many counts of this clonotype. This sequence joins TRBV7-9 and TRBJ2-7; no clear D gene. There are 17 residues in the CDR3. Trimming stripped 0 bases from V and 1 base from J, with 16 bases between. Germline CDR1 SEHNR, CDR2 FQNEAQ (reference sequence). CDR3 protein: CASSLALNRALSYEQYF. The CDR3 DNA reads TGTGCCAGCAGCTTAGCGCTAAACCGGGCATTATCCTACGAGCAGTACTTC.

At least ten counts were recorded for this clonotype. The J gene is TRBJ1-4, the V gene TRBV5-1; a weak D match, TRBD1 (5 bases). Trimming stripped 4 bases from V and 2 bases from J, with 12 bases between. Germline V lookup: CDR1 SGHRS, CDR2 YFSETQ. The CDR3 contains 15 residues. CDR3 sequence reads: CASSEQVPTNEKLFF. The CDR3 DNA sequence: TGCGCCAGCAGCGAACAGGTGCCCACTAATGAAAAACTGTTTTTT.

There are many counts of this clonotype. One end of the junction is discordant with germline, which a read error may explain. V is TRBV12-3 or TRBV12-4 and J is TRBJ1-1; D gene ambiguous. The CDR3 loop spans 12 amino acids. The CDR3 DNA reads TGTGCCAGCAGTTTTAAATTCTGGAGCCAAATATTT. Translation gives CASSFKFWSQIF.

Many counts were recorded for this clonotype. The chain links TRBV5-1 to TRBJ2-1; weak D call: TRBD2 (7 bases). The CDR3 is 14 residues long. Germline CDR1 is SGHRS and CDR2 is YFSETQ. Deletions cut 4 bases from V and 7 bases from J, with 15 bases between. CDR3: CASSPVGGRNEQFF. In nucleotides, the CDR3 is TGCGCCAGCAGCCCTGTCGGGGGGCGGAATGAGCAGTTCTTC. The full variable domain, completed using reference TRBV5-1 and TRBJ2-1, is KAGVTQTPRYLIKTRGQQVTLSCSPISGHRSVSWYQQTPGQGLQFLFEYFSETQRNKGNFPGRFSGRQFSNSRSEMNVSTLELGDSALYLCASSPVGGRNEQFFGPGTRLTVL.

This clonotype was counted ten times or more. This may stem from a read error, because a much larger clone lies one nucleotide away. This chain connects TRBV9 to TRBJ2-7; D is possibly TRBD2 (5 bases). Germline CDR1 SGDLS, CDR2 YYNGEE. This CDR3 is built from 14 residues. Trimming stripped 4 bases from V and 2 bases from J, with 13 bases between. As DNA, the CDR3 is TGTGCCAGCAGCCTCAGCGGAGCCCCCTACGAGCAGTACTTC. Translated: CASSLSGAPYEQYF.

V and J are TRBV7-9 and TRBJ2-4; D remains ambiguous. The length of the CDR3 is 13 residues. V was cut by 0 bases and J by 8 bases, with 8 bases left in between. Germline V CDR1 and CDR2: SEHNR, FQNEAQ (reference sequence). DNA for the CDR3: TGTGCCAGCAGCTTAGCAGAGCTGGACATTCAGTACTTC. Its protein is CASSLAELDIQYF. Variable domain in full (rest from reference TRBV7-9 and TRBJ2-4): DTGVSQNPRHKITKRGQNVTFRCDPISEHNRLYWYRQTLGQGPEFLTYFQNEAQLEKSRLLSDRFSAERPKGSFSTLEIQRTEQGDSAMYLCASSLAELDIQYFGAGTRLSVL.

This clonotype was found a few times. The chain is built from TRBV19 and TRBJ2-7; 7 nucleotides match TRBD2. The germline gives CDR1 LNHDA, CDR2 SQIVND (reference sequence). CDR3 size: 15 residues. Trimming removed 3 bases from V and 5 bases from J; junction bases left unmatched: 10. CDR3 amino acids: CASSIIGLDLNEQYF. In DNA, the CDR3 is TGTGCCAGTAGTATCATTGGACTAGATCTTAACGAGCAGTACTTC.

The chain employs TRBV7-2 and TRBJ2-4, with D perhaps given as TRBD1 or TRBD2 (5 bases each). The V gene's germline CDR1 is SGHTA and CDR2 FQGNSA. V shed 2 bases and J shed 7 bases, with 9 bases lying between them. This CDR3 region has 13 residues. The CDR3 region is CASSLRGGNIQYF. Written as DNA, the CDR3 is TGTGCCAGCAGCTTACGGGGCGGGAACATTCAGTACTTC.

This clonotype showed up many times. The rearrangement joins TRBV6-1 to TRBJ2-2; tentative D call: TRBD2 (6 bases). The CDR3 is 15 residues long. Deletions cut 6 bases from V and 3 bases from J, with 14 bases between. Germline values: CDR1 MNHNS, CDR2 SASEGT. CDR3 DNA: TGTGCCAGCAGGGAGGGTGGGTTACACACCGGGGAGCTGTTTTTT. Translating it yields CASREGGLHTGELFF.

This clonotype showed up many times. The chain carries TRBV28 and TRBJ1-1; D gene uncertain. V was trimmed by 3 bases and J by 0 bases, leaving 8 bases between them. Germline V gene data show CDR1 as MDHEN and CDR2 as SYDVKM. There are 14 residues in the CDR3. Here the CDR3 reads CASSLSGLNTEAFF. DNA for the CDR3: TGTGCCAGCAGTTTGTCCGGCTTGAACACTGAAGCTTTCTTT.

The table lists this clonotype with many counts. The chain is built from TRBV5-1 and TRBJ1-1; TRBD1 might be the D (5 bases). The CDR3 is 14 residues long. Trimming removed 1 base from V and 4 bases from J, with 11 bases in between. Germline CDR1 SGHRS, CDR2 YFSETQ. CDR3 DNA sequence: TGCGCCAGCAGCTTGTTGGGGGGATCCACTGAAGCTTTCTTT. This translates into CASSLLGGSTEAFF. Using reference TRBV5-1 and TRBJ1-1 for the parts outside the CDR3, the full variable domain is KAGVTQTPRYLIKTRGQQVTLSCSPISGHRSVSWYQQTPGQGLQFLFEYFSETQRNKGNFPGRFSGRQFSNSRSEMNVSTLELGDSALYLCASSLLGGSTEAFFGQGTRLTVV.

Many counts were recorded for this clonotype. The rearrangement joins TRBV7-9 to TRBJ2-5, with 7 bases identical to TRBD1. CDR3 length equals 15 residues. Germline V CDR1 and CDR2: SEHNR, FQNEAQ (reference sequence). The V gene end was trimmed by 4 bases and the J gene end by 0 bases; junction bases not matched to a gene: 5. CDR3 nucleotides: TGTGCCAGCAGCTCCCCAGGGGGTCACCAAGAGACCCAGTACTTC. Translated, it gives CASSSPGGHQETQYF.

This clonotype was seen at least ten times. The CDR3 loop is CASRGGTYNEQFF. CDR3 DNA sequence: TGCGCCAGCAGGGGGGGAACCTACAATGAGCAGTTCTTC. The chain recombines TRBV4-3 with TRBJ2-1; tentatively, D is TRBD2 (6 bases). V shed 6 bases and J shed 2 bases, with 8 bases lying between them. The CDR3 spans 13 residues. The germline CDR1 and CDR2 sequences are LGHNA and YSLEER.

Many counts were recorded for this clonotype. This rearrangement joins TRBV7-9 to TRBJ2-5; D gene uncertain. V was trimmed by 1 base and J by 7 bases, leaving 4 bases between them. This CDR3 has 11 residues. Germline V CDR1 and CDR2: SEHNR, FQNEAQ (reference sequence). The CDR3 nucleotides read TGTGCCAGCAGCTTAGTCGGGACCCAGTACTTC. It translates to CASSLVGTQYF. Looking up the rest from reference TRBV7-9 and TRBJ2-5 gives the full variable domain: DTGVSQNPRHKITKRGQNVTFRCDPISEHNRLYWYRQTLGQGPEFLTYFQNEAQLEKSRLLSDRFSAERPKGSFSTLEIQRTEQGDSAMYLCASSLVGTQYFGPGTRLLVL.

This clonotype came up many times. The chain carries TRBV4-1 and TRBJ2-3; 9 bases align to TRBD2. Germline CDR1 and CDR2: MGHRA and YSYEKL. CDR3 length: 16 amino acids. The V segment lost 3 bases and the J segment 0 bases; nucleotides outside the gene matches: 4. The CDR3 sequence: CASSQGLAASTDTQYF. In DNA form, the CDR3 reads TGCGCCAGCAGCCAGGGACTAGCAGCTAGCACAGATACGCAGTATTTT.